This T cell receptor beta chain was identified in a study of regulatory T cells in long-lasting Graves disease. Through Arm-PCR of CDR3 regions and iRepertoire HTBI primers, TCR beta libraries were built. TCRdb independently ran MiXCR on the multiplex PCR reads; one entry per CDR3 protein. The repertoire consists of some 370,000 distinct CDR3 sequences, with roughly 20% occurring once and the leading ten covering about 20%. CDR1 and CDR2 (germline): DFQATT, SNEGSKA (reference sequence). Trimming shortened V by 0 bases and J by 4 bases, and 6 bases separated the two germline ends. This CDR3 is built from 12 residues. The sample's time point: persistent/refractory GD, antithyroid drugs over 5 years with positive TRAb. From PBMCs, RNA was extracted and then used to make the TCR library. This clonotype was recorded many times.

The sequence came from a female donor with Graves disease. Specimen: peripheral blood mononuclear cells (PBMCs), collected when the disease was refractory, from a patient treated with antithyroid drugs. The chain recombines TRBV20-1 with TRBJ2-5; D gene unclear. CDR3 in amino acids: CSARELGETQYF. Written as DNA, the CDR3 is TGCAGTGCTAGAGAGTTGGGAGAGACCCAGTACTTC.